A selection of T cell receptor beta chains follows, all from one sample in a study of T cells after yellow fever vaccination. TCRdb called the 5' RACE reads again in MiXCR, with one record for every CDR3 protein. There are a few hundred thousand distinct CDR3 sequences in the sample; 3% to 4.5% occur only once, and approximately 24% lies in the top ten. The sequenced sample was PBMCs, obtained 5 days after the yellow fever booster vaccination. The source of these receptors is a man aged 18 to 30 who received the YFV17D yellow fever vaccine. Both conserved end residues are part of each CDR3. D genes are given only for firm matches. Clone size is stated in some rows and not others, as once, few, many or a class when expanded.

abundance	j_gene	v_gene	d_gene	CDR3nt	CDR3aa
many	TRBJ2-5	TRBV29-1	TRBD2	TGCAGCGTTGAAGGGACCGGGACTAGCCAAGAGACCCAGTACTTC	CSVEGTGTSQETQYF
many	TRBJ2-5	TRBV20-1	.	TGCAGTGCCCGGAGCCGCCAAGAGACCCAGTACTTC	CSARSRQETQYF
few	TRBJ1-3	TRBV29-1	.	TGCAGCGTTTGGAACTCTGGAAACACCATATATTTT	CSVWNSGNTIYF
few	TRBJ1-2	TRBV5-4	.	TGTGCCAGCAGCTTGGGCAGCAGGAGCTACACCTTC	CASSLGSRSYTF
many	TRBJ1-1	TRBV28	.	TGTGCCAGCAGTTTGTCCGCTCGGGGGAGGGCTGAAGCTTTCTTT	CASSLSARGRAEAFF
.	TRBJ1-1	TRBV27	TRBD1	TGTGCCAGCTCCCTTACGCAGGGGGTCAGGACTGAAGCTTTCTTT	CASSLTQGVRTEAFF
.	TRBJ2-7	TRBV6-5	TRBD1	TGTGCCAGCAGTTACCCCGGACAGGGGGTAAACGAGCAGTACTTC	CASSYPGQGVNEQYF
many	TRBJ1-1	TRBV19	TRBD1	TGTGCCAGTAGTATAGCCGGACAGGGAAAAGCTTTCTTT	CASSIAGQGKAFF
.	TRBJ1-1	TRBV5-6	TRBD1	TGTGCCAGCAGCGCCGACAGGGTGGTCACTGAAGCTTTCTTT	CASSADRVVTEAFF
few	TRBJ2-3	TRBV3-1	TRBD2	TGTGCCAGCAGCCCAGCTAGCGGGTCTGGCACAGATACGCAGTATTTT	CASSPASGSGTDTQYF
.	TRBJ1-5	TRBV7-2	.	TGTGCCAGCAGCTCCAATCTAAGGCCCCAGCATTTT	CASSSNLRPQHF
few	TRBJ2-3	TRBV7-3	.	TGTGCCAGCAGCAGAAATGGGGGAACAGATACGCAGTATTTT	CASSRNGGTDTQYF
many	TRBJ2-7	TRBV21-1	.	TGTGCCAGCAGCAATACAGGGGATCCTTCTCGCGACGAGCAGTACTTC	CASSNTGDPSRDEQYF
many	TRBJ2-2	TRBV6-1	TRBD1	TGTGCCAGCAGGGGGACAGGGGGCTTTATCGGGGAGCTGTTTTTT	CASRGTGGFIGELFF
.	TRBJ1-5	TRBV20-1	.	TGCAGTGCTAGAGGCTGGGGGGAGGAGCCCCAGCATTTT	CSARGWGEEPQHF
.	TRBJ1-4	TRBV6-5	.	TGTGCCAGCAGTTACAGTCAGGTGTATAGAAAACTGTTTTTT	CASSYSQVYRKLFF
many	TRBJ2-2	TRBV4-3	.	TGCGCCAGCAGCCCCTTCGGGGACACCGGGGAGCTGTTTTTT	CASSPFGDTGELFF
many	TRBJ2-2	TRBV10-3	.	TGTGCCATCAGTCGAACCATGGAACCCGGGGAGCTGTTTTTT	CAISRTMEPGELFF
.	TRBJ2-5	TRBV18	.	TGTGCCAGCTCACCTCAGGGGCGGCGAGAGACCCAGTACTTC	CASSPQGRRETQYF
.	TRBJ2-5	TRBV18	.	TGTGCCAGCTCACCACCCAACCTCCAAGAGACCCAGTACTTC	CASSPPNLQETQYF
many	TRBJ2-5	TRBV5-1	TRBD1	TGCGCCAGCAGCTTGCCCGGACAGGGGCAAGCGGGACGAGAGACCCAGTACTTC	CASSLPGQGQAGRETQYF
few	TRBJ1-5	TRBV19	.	TGTGCCAGCGAGCAGGGGTTTCGGCCCCAGCATTTT	CASEQGFRPQHF
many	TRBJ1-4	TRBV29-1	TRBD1	TGCAGCGTTGGAGCCGGGACAGCTAATGAAAAACTGTTTTTT	CSVGAGTANEKLFF
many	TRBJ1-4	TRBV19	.	TGTGCCAGTAAGGCGGACGCGGAAAAACTGTTTTTT	CASKADAEKLFF
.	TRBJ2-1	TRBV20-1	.	TGCAGTGCTAGGTTCGCACAGGGTACCAATGAGCAGTTCTTC	CSARFAQGTNEQFF
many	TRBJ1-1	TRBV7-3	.	TGTGCCAGCAGCTCCGGTACGGCCTACACTGAAGCTTTCTTT	CASSSGTAYTEAFF
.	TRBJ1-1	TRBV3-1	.	TGTGCCAGCAGCCAAGCATTTCGTCAGAAGAACACTGAAGCTTTCTTT	CASSQAFRQKNTEAFF
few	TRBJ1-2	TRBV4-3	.	TGCGCCAGCAGCGACCAGGCATCCGTCATGGGAGTCTGGGCTGGCTACACCTTC	CASSDQASVMGVWAGYTF
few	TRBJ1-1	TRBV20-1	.	TGCAGTGCTTTCCCGGGGCGGTCGAACACTGAAGCTTTCTTT	CSAFPGRSNTEAFF
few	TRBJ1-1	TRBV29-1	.	TGCAGCGTTAACAGGGCCCATAACACTGAAGCTTTCTTT	CSVNRAHNTEAFF
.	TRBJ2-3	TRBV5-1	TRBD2	TGCGCCAGCACCCCCCTGACTAGCGGGGGTGCAGATACGCAGTATTTT	CASTPLTSGGADTQYF
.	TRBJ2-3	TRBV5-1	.	TGCGCCAGCCATACCAGACGGGGCGCGAAAGATACGCAGTATTTT	CASHTRRGAKDTQYF
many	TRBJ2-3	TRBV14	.	TGTGCCAGCAGCCAACGTCGCACAGATACGCAGTATTTT	CASSQRRTDTQYF
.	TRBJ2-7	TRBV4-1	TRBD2	TGCGCCAGCAGCCAGGTTCCTGGCGGGGGGGCCCTTGAGCAGTACTTC	CASSQVPGGGALEQYF
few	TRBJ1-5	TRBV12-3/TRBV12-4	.	TGTGCCAGCAGTCCCACATGGGGGCTCGAGGAGGGAGAAGTTCGCAATCAGCCCCAGCATTTT	CASSPTWGLEEGEVRNQPQHF
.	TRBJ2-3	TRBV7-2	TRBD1	TGTGCCAGCAACCAGGACAGGAGTCCCACAGATACGCAGTATTTT	CASNQDRSPTDTQYF
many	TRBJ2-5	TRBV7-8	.	TGTGCCAGCAACCCGACCGCCAGGGGGGGACAAGAGACCCAGTACTTC	CASNPTARGGQETQYF